Following are 11 T cell receptor beta chains from one sample sequenced in a study of T cells in Graves' hyperthyroidism and ophthalmopathy. TCR beta CDR3 regions were amplified from RNA. An initial round of RT-PCR targeting the TCR CDR3 relied on the HTBI primer set. TCRdb fed the multiplex PCR reads into MiXCR, producing one record per CDR3 protein. The sample holds hundreds of thousands of distinct CDR3 sequences, under 60% seen once. Material: peripheral blood or thyroid tissue (not recorded which). Receptor source: a woman younger than 30 with Graves' hyperthyroidism.

The chain carries TRBV7-8 and TRBJ1-2; 7 nucleotides match TRBD1. The CDR3 totals 15 residues. Trimming took 5 bases from V and 2 from J; bases not matched to a gene: 8. The germline V gene has CDR1 SGHVS and CDR2 FQNEAQ. The CDR3 reads CASSVGDSRNYGYTF. The CDR3, as DNA: TGTGCCAGCAGCGTGGGGGACAGTAGGAACTATGGCTACACCTTC.

The V and J genes are TRBV5-1 and TRBJ2-7; D gene ambiguous. CDR1 is SGHRS, CDR2 YFSETQ, per germline. The CDR3 consists of 13 residues. V was pared by 0 bases and J by 7 bases, with 11 bases between. The CDR3 region has the DNA TGCGCCAGCAGCTTGGGAGCCTCCCCTGAGCAGTACTTC. It translates to CASSLGASPEQYF.

This clonotype was seen at least ten times. This rearrangement joins TRBV12-3 or TRBV12-4 to TRBJ2-5; D gene unclear. The V end lost 5 bases, the J end lost 1 base, and 11 bases lay between the germline ends. This CDR3 spans 14 amino acids. The CDR3 loop reads CASSRWFGQETQYF. CDR3 in DNA: TGTGCCAGCAGTCGTTGGTTCGGCCAAGAGACCCAGTACTTC.

This clonotype has only a few counts. The chain joins TRBV19 to TRBJ2-7; 10 bases match TRBD1. The V gene's germline CDR1 is LNHDA and CDR2 SQIVND (reference sequence). The CDR3 is 15 residues long. V was clipped by 7 bases and J by 1 base; unmatched bases: 7. In DNA, the CDR3 is TGTGCCAGTACCGATGGGACAGGGGTATCCTACGAGCAGTACTTC. Protein product: CASTDGTGVSYEQYF.

There are a few counts of this clonotype. The chain has TRBV7-2 and TRBJ2-7, with TRBD1 matching over 7 bases. Germline-derived CDR1 and CDR2 are SGHTA and FQGNSA. The CDR3 has 18 residues. J was trimmed by 0 bases and V by 1 base; bases with no gene match: 12. CDR3 DNA sequence: TGTGCCAGCAGCTTAGAGACAGGGTGGAATGACCTCTCCTACGAGCAGTACTTC. As protein: CASSLETGWNDLSYEQYF. Using reference TRBV7-2 and TRBJ2-7 for the parts outside the CDR3, the full variable domain is GAGVSQSPSNKVTEKGKDVELRCDPISGHTALYWYRQSLGQGLEFLIYFQGNSAPDKSGLPSDRFSAERTGGSVSTLTIQRTQQEDSAVYLCASSLETGWNDLSYEQYFGPGTRLTVT.

This clonotype was detected only a few times. The chain employs TRBV7-3 and TRBJ2-7; TRBD1 aligns across 7 bases. V lost 1 base, J lost 9 bases, and 6 bases stayed unmatched. This CDR3 has 13 amino acids. Germline loops: CDR1 SGHTA, CDR2 FQGTGA. CDR3 loop: CASSLKQGSWQYF. As DNA, the CDR3 is TGTGCCAGCAGCTTAAAACAGGGGAGCTGGCAGTACTTC.

The CDR3 DNA reads as TGTGCCAGCTCACCTTCAAACGACTATGGCTACACCTTC. Its protein product is CASSPSNDYGYTF. This chain connects TRBV2 to TRBJ1-2; the D is unclear. This CDR3 is built from 13 residues. V dropped 8 bases and J dropped 3 bases, with 13 bases sitting between them. CDR1 SNHLY and CDR2 FYNNEI come from the germline V gene.

J is TRBJ1-2 and V is TRBV25-1, with 9 positions matching TRBD1. The CDR3 length is 15 residues. The V gene's germline CDR1 is MGHDK and CDR2 SYGVNS. The ends lost 6 bases at V and 7 bases at J; junction bases unmatched: 12. The CDR3 reads CASSEAGTGIFGYTF. CDR3 coding DNA: TGTGCCAGCAGCGAAGCCGGGACAGGGATCTTTGGCTACACCTTC.

The CDR3 DNA reads as TGTGCCAGCAGTTACGACGGCGAGACCCAGTACTTC. This translates into CASSYDGETQYF. This rearrangement joins TRBV12-3 or TRBV12-4 to TRBJ2-5; D call uncertain. V was clipped by 4 bases and J by 5 bases, with 8 bases between them. This CDR3 is 12 amino acids long.

The genes are TRBV15 and TRBJ1-2, with a weak D call TRBD1 (5 bases). Trimming took off 4 bases at V and 6 bases at J, with 18 bases between the two ends. The CDR3 sequence is 15 residues long. Germline loops: CDR1 LNHNV, CDR2 YYDKDF (reference sequence). CDR3 nucleotides: TGTGCCACCAGCAACTTATACGGGACCAGCGATGGCTACACCTTC. This translates into CATSNLYGTSDGYTF.

This sequence joins TRBV2 and TRBJ2-2, with D possibly matching TRBD2 (6 bases). CDR1 is SNHLY, CDR2 FYNNEI, per germline. Deletions cut 11 bases from V and 0 bases from J, with 13 bases between. This CDR3 contains 14 residues. This CDR3 reads CAVPGSSNTGELFF. The CDR3 region has the DNA TGTGCCGTCCCCGGGAGTTCGAACACCGGGGAGCTGTTTTTT.